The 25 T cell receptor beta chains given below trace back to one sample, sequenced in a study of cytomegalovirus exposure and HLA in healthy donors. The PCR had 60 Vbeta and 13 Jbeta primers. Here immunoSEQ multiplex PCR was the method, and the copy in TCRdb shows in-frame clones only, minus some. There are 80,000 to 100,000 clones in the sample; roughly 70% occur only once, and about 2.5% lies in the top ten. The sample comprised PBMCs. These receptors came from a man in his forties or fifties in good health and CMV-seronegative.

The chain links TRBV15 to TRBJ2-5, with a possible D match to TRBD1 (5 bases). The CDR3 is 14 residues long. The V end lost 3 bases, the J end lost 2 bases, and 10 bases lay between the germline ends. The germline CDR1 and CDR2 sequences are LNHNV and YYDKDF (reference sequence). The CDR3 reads CATSRYGQQETQYF. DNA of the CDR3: TGTGCCACCAGCAGGTACGGACAACAAGAGACCCAGTACTTC.

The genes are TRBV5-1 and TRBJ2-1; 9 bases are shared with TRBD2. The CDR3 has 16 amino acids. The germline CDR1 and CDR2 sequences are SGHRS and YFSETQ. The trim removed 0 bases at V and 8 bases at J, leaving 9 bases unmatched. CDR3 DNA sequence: TGCGCCAGCAGCTTGGCCAGCGGGGGACTAGCTGATGAGCAGTTCTTC. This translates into CASSLASGGLADEQFF.

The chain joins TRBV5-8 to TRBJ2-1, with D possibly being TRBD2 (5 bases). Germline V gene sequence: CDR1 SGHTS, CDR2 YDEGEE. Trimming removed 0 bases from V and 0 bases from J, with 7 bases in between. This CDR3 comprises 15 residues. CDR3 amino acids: CASSLGRSSYNEQFF. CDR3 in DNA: TGTGCCAGCAGCTTGGGGAGGAGCTCCTACAATGAGCAGTTCTTC.

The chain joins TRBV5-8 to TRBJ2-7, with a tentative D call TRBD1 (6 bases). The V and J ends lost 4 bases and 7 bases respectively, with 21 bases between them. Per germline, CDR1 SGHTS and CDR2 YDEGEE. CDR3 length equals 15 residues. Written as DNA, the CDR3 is TGTGCCAGCAGCCCCCGGCAGGGGCTCCTGGTTGAGCAGTACTTC. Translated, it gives CASSPRQGLLVEQYF. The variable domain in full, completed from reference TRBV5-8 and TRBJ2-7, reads EAGVTQSPTHLIKTRGQQATLRCSPISGHTSVYWYQQALGLGLQFLLWYDEGEERNRGNFPPRFSGRQFPNYSSELNVNALELEDSALYLCASSPRQGLLVEQYFGPGTRLTVT.

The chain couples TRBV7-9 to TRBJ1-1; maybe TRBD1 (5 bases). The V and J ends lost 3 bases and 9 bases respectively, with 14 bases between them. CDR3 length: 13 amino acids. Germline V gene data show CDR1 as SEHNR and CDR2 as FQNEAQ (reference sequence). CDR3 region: CASSLLQVNKAFF. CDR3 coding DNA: TGTGCCAGCAGCTTGTTACAGGTGAATAAAGCTTTCTTT. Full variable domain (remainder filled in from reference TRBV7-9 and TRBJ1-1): DTGVSQNPRHKITKRGQNVTFRCDPISEHNRLYWYRQTLGQGPEFLTYFQNEAQLEKSRLLSDRFSAERPKGSFSTLEIQRTEQGDSAMYLCASSLLQVNKAFFGQGTRLTVV.

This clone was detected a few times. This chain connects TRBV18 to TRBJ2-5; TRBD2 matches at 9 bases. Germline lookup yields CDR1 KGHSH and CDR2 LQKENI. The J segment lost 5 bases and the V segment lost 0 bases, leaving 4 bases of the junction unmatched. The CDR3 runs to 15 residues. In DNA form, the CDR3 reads TGTGCCAGCTCACCACCGGCACTAGCGGGTGAGACCCAGTACTTC. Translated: CASSPPALAGETQYF. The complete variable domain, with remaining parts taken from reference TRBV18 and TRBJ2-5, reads NAGVMQNPRHLVRRRGQEARLRCSPMKGHSHVYWYRQLPEEGLKFMVYLQKENIIDESGMPKERFSAEFPKEGPSILRIQQVVRGDSAAYFCASSPPALAGETQYFGPGTRLLVL.

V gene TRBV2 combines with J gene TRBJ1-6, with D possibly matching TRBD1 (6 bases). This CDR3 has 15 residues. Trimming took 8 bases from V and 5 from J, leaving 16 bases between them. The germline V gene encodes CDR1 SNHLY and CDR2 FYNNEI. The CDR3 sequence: CASHGRGSNNSPLHF. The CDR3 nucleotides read TGTGCCAGCCATGGCAGGGGTTCAAATAATTCACCCCTCCACTTT.

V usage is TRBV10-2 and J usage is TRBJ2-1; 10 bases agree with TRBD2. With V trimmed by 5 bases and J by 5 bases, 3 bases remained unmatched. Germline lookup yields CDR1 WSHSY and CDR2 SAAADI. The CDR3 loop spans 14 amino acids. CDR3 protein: CASSQSGRDNEQFF. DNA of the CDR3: TGCGCCAGCAGTCAAAGCGGGAGGGACAATGAGCAGTTCTTC.

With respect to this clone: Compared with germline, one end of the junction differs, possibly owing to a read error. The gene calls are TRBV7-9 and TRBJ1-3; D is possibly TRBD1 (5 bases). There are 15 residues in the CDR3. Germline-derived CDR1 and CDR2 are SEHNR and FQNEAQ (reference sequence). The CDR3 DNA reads TGTTCCAGCAGCATGACAGCCAACTCTGGAAACACCATATATTTT. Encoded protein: CSSSMTANSGNTIYF.

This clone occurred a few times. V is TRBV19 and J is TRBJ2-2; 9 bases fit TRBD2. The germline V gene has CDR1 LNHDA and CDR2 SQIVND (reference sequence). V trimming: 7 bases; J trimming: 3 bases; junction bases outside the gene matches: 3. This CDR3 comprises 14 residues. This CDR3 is CASIIAGDTGELFF. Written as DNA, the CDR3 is TGTGCCAGTATAATAGCGGGAGACACCGGGGAGCTGTTTTTT. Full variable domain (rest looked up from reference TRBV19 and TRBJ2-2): DGGITQSPKYLFRKEGQNVTLSCEQNLNHDAMYWYRQDPGQGLRLIYYSQIVNDFQKGDIAEGYSVSREKKESFPLTVTSAQKNPTAFYLCASIIAGDTGELFFGEGSRLTVL.

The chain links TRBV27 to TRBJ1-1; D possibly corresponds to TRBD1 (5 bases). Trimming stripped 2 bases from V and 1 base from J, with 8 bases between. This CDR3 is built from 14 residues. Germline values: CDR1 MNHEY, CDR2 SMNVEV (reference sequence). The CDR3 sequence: CASSLRGTNTEAFF. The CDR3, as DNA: TGTGCCAGCAGTTTAAGGGGAACGAACACTGAAGCTTTCTTT.

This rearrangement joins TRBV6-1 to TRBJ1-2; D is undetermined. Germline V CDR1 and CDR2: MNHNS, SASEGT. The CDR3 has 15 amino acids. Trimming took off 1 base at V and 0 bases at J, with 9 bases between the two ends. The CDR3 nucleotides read TGTGCCAGCAGTGAAGTAGCTCTTACTAACTATGGCTACACCTTC. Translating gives CASSEVALTNYGYTF.

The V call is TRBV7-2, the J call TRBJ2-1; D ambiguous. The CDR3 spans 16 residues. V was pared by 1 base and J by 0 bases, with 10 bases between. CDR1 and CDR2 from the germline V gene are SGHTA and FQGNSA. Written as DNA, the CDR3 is TGTGCCAGCAGCTTAGATGGGCAGCTCTCCTACAATGAGCAGTTCTTC. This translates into CASSLDGQLSYNEQFF.

The CDR3 DNA reads as TGTGCCAGCAGCTCCACAGGGGGCATGTACAATGAGCAGTTCTTC. This codes for CASSSTGGMYNEQFF. The gene calls are TRBV7-8 and TRBJ2-1, with 9 bases matching TRBD1. There are 15 residues in the CDR3. J gave up 4 bases and V 4 bases, and 5 bases lay outside the gene matches. CDR1 is SGHVS, CDR2 FQNEAQ, per germline.

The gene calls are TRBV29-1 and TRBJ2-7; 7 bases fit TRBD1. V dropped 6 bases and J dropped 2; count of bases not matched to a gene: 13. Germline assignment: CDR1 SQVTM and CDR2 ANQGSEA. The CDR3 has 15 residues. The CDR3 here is CSVELKDRTAYEQYF. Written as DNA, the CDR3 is TGCAGCGTCGAATTGAAGGACAGGACGGCCTACGAGCAGTACTTC.

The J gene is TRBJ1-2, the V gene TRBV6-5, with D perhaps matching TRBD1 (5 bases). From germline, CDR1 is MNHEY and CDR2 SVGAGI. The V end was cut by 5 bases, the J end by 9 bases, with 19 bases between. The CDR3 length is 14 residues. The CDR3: CASSEVPFQGSYTF. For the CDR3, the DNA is TGTGCCAGCAGTGAAGTACCCTTTCAGGGTAGCTACACCTTC.

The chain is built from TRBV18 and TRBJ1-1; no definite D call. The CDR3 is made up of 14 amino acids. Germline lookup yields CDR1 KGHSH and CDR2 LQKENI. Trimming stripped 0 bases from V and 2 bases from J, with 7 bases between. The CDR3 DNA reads TGTGCCAGCTCACCACCGTCAGTAAACACTGAAGCTTTCTTT. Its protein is CASSPPSVNTEAFF.

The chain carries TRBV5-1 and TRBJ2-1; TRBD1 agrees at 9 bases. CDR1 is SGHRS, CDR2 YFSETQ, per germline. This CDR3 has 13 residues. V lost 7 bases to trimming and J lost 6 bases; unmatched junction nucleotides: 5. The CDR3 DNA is TGCGCCAGCTCTGAGACAGGGGGCAATGAGCAGTTCTTC. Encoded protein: CASSETGGNEQFF.

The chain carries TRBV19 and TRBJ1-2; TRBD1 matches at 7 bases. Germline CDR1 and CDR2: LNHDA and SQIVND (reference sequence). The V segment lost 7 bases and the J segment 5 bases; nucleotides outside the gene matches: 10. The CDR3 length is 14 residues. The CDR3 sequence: CASTGQAPPYGYTF. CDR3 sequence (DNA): TGTGCCAGTACCGGACAGGCCCCACCATATGGCTACACCTTC.

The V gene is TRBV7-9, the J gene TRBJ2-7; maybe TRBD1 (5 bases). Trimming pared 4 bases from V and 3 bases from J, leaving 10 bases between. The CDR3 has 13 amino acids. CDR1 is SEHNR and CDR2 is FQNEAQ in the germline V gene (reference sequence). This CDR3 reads CASSSSGLYEQYF. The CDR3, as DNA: TGTGCCAGCAGCTCTTCAGGGCTCTACGAGCAGTACTTC.

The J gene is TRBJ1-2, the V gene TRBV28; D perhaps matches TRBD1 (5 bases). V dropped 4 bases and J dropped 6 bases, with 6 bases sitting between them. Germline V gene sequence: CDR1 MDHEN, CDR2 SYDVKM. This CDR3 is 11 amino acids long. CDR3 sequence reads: CASSYRNGYTF. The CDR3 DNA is TGTGCCAGCAGTTACAGGAATGGCTACACCTTC.

The CDR3 DNA reads TGTGCCAGCAGTGCTCAGGGAAACGAGCAGTACTTC. Its protein product is CASSAQGNEQYF. V is TRBV6-1 and J is TRBJ2-7, with D possibly TRBD1 on 5 matching bases. V was cut by 4 bases and J by 5 bases, with 9 bases left in between. CDR1 and CDR2 (germline): MNHNS, SASEGT. This CDR3 region has 12 residues.

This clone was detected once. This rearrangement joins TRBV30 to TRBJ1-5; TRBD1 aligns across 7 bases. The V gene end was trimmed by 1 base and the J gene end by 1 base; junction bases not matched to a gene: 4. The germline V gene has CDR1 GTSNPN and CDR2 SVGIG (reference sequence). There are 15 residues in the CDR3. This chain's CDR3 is CAWSAGTASNQPQHF. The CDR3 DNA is TGTGCCTGGAGTGCAGGGACAGCCAGCAATCAGCCCCAGCATTTT.

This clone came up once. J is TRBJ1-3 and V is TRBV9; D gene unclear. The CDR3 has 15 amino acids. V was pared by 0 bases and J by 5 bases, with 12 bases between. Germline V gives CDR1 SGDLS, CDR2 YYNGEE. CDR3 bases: TGTGCCAGCAGCGTAGATGGGCAGGCACGAAACACCATATATTTT. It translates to CASSVDGQARNTIYF.

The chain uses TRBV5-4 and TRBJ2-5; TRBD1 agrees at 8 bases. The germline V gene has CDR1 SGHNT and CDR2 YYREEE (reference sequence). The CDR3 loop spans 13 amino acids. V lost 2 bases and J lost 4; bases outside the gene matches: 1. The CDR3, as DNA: TGTGCCAGCAGCTTCAGGGGGCGAGAGACCCAGTACTTC. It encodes CASSFRGRETQYF.